This T cell receptor beta chain originates from a study of T cell repertoires in cytomegalovirus infection. Across the whole study: Both recently identified HLA-C-restricted and well-studied HLA-B-restricted CMV epitopes were used in the study.

Details on this clonotype: The target antigen is unknown.

CDR3 length: 15 amino acids. V was trimmed by 4 bases and J by 3 bases, leaving 16 bases between them. The germline V gene encodes CDR1 SGHNT and CDR2 YYREEE (reference sequence). TCRdb analysed the reads with MiXCR anew, one entry per CDR3 protein. The table includes 830,000 or so distinct CDR3 sequences, approximately 29% detected once. The source of this sequence is a human donor in good health (CMV status not recorded). Some clones in this sample may be carry-over from other donors' samples. The chain uses TRBV5-4 and TRBJ1-1; D gene uncertain. Sample: cultured CD8+ T cells from PBMCs, taken from culture after CMV antigen stimulation. The CDR3 DNA reads as TGTGCCAGCAGCGAGCCTACCCAAGGTGACACTGAAGCTTTCTTT. This sequence encodes CASSEPTQGDTEAFF.